This T cell receptor beta chain was found in a study of cytomegalovirus exposure and HLA in healthy donors. Study background: Inside one of the first data releases sat some 85 million unique TCRs taken from HLA-typed donors.

The PCR was carried out with 60 Vbeta primers and 13 Jbeta primers. Produced via immunoSEQ multiplex PCR; TCRdb's table is partial and in-frame only. Of fewer than 250,000 clones in the sample, about 75% were seen once. Deletions cut 6 bases from V and 6 bases from J, with 9 bases between. The CDR3 loop spans 11 amino acids. The V gene's germline CDR1 is SQVTM and CDR2 ANQGSEA. The sample comprised PBMCs. This TCR was recovered from a male donor in good health and CMV-seronegative. The J gene is TRBJ2-1, the V gene TRBV29-1, with D hard to call. The CDR3 DNA sequence: TGCAGCGTACTTCCTACCAATGAGCAGTTCTTC. Translated: CSVLPTNEQFF.